A single sample gave rise to the 15 T cell receptor beta chains below, sequenced in a study of blood T cell repertoires in COVID-19. Only in-frame clones appear in the TCRdb table, and some are missing; sequencing was by immunoSEQ multiplex PCR. The sample gives about 310,000 clones, around 90% of which show up once; 1% is in the top ten. The sequenced sample was peripheral blood. These receptors were obtained from a man aged 50 to 60 with active or convalescent COVID-19.

The chain joins TRBV11-3 to TRBJ2-5; 8 bases match TRBD2. This CDR3 spans 14 amino acids. Germline CDR1 SGHNT, CDR2 YENEEA. V shed 5 bases and J 5 bases; nucleotides not matched to a gene: 7. The CDR3 nucleotides are TGTGCCAGCAGCCCGGGGGGGGCCGGTGAGACCCAGTACTTC. It is translated as CASSPGGAGETQYF.

The table lists this clone with a count of one. The chain links TRBV5-6 to TRBJ2-7; D is uncertain. The germline V gene encodes CDR1 SGHDT and CDR2 YYEEEE. V was clipped by 3 bases and J by 0 bases, with 7 bases between them. There are 13 residues in the CDR3. The CDR3 sequence is CASSSRSSYEQYF. CDR3 nucleotide sequence: TGTGCCAGCAGCTCGAGGAGCTCCTACGAGCAGTACTTC.

A few counts support this clone. The J gene is TRBJ1-6, the V gene TRBV2; no firm D call. This CDR3 has 15 amino acids. The V end lost 4 bases, the J end lost 0 bases, and 7 bases lay between the germline ends. Per the germline V gene, CDR1 is SNHLY and CDR2 is FYNNEI. CDR3 loop: CASSGASSYNSPLHF. CDR3 sequence (DNA): TGTGCCAGCAGTGGGGCCAGCTCCTATAATTCACCCCTCCACTTT.

This sequence joins TRBV6-2 or TRBV6-3 and TRBJ2-1, with 13 bases aligning to TRBD2. This CDR3 is built from 19 residues. Germline V CDR1 and CDR2: MNHEY, SVGEGT. Losses at the gene ends were 0 bases for V and 5 bases for J; bases not matched to a gene: 10. Here the CDR3 reads CASSYSTSGRSGSDNEQFF. As DNA, the CDR3 is TGTGCCAGCAGTTACTCGACTAGCGGGAGGTCCGGGAGTGACAATGAGCAGTTCTTC.

This rearrangement joins TRBV5-1 to TRBJ2-1, with D perhaps matching TRBD1 (6 bases). Germline loops: CDR1 SGHRS, CDR2 YFSETQ. CDR3 length equals 13 residues. V lost 0 bases to trimming and J lost 9 bases, with 10 bases between them. The CDR3 region is CASSLVGAGEQFF. In DNA form, the CDR3 reads TGCGCCAGCAGCTTGGTGGGGGCTGGTGAGCAGTTCTTC.

The chain has TRBV11-2 and TRBJ2-7, with D perhaps matching TRBD1 (7 bases). Germline V gene sequence: CDR1 SGHAT, CDR2 FQNNGV. The V gene lost 6 bases and the J gene lost 1 base, with 16 bases spanning the gap. The CDR3 runs 15 residues. As DNA, the CDR3 is TGTGCCAGCAGTTGGACGCGGGACAGATCCTACGAGCAGTACTTC. Its protein is CASSWTRDRSYEQYF.

The chain uses TRBV27 and TRBJ1-2, with 8 nucleotides matching TRBD1. Per the germline V gene, CDR1 is MNHEY and CDR2 is SMNVEV (reference sequence). The CDR3 has 15 residues. V shed 6 bases and J 5 bases; nucleotides not matched to a gene: 11. CDR3 nucleotides: TGTGCCAGCAGCGCGACAGGGGAAGAGTATTATGGCTACACCTTC. It codes for CASSATGEEYYGYTF.

This clone was recorded a few times. The chain carries TRBV2 and TRBJ1-4; 8 nucleotides align to TRBD1. CDR1 and CDR2 (germline): SNHLY, FYNNEI. V lost 7 bases and J lost 8; bases outside the gene matches: 12. This CDR3 contains 15 residues. The CDR3 DNA sequence: TGTGCCAGCACCCAGGGGGCCGTCGGGAGGGAAAAACTGTTTTTT. This codes for CASTQGAVGREKLFF.

The V and J genes are TRBV3-1 (or the pseudogene TRBV3-2) and TRBJ1-4; tentatively, D is TRBD1 (5 bases). Trimming pared 1 base from V and 7 bases from J, leaving 13 bases between. The CDR3 consists of 15 residues. The V gene's germline CDR1 is LGHDT and CDR2 YNNKEL (reference sequence). CDR3 bases: TGTGCCAGCAGCCAAGTGCGGGGGAACCTTGAAAAACTGTTTTTT. Its translation: CASSQVRGNLEKLFF.

The genes are TRBV30 and TRBJ2-7; TRBD1 matches at 9 bases. The germline V gene has CDR1 GTSNPN and CDR2 SVGIG (reference sequence). Trimming removed 4 bases from V and 6 bases from J; junction bases left unmatched: 4. The CDR3 is 12 residues long. Written as DNA, the CDR3 is TGTGCCTGGACCGGGACAGGGAGCGAGCAGTACTTC. This translates into CAWTGTGSEQYF.

This clone was counted between two and nine times. The J gene is TRBJ2-5, the V gene TRBV10-1; 7 positions agree with TRBD1. Looked up from germline, CDR1 is WNHNN and CDR2 is SYGVQD (reference sequence). This CDR3 contains 12 residues. Unmatched junction bases numbered 3, after V lost 9 bases and J lost 2 bases. CDR3 amino acids: CARLQGQETQYF. CDR3 nucleotides: TGCGCCAGGCTACAGGGGCAAGAGACCCAGTACTTC.

The chain carries TRBV24-1 and TRBJ1-1; D ambiguous. With 2 bases removed from V and 5 bases from J, the gap between germline ends came to 14 bases. CDR3 length: 15 amino acids. Germline V lookup: CDR1 KGHDR, CDR2 SFDVKD. CDR3: CATSDSGRGRTEAFF. CDR3 in DNA: TGTGCCACCAGTGATTCCGGACGGGGAAGGACTGAAGCTTTCTTT.

Remarks on this clone: The same CDR3 also results from other DNA sequences found in this sample. V is TRBV28 and J is TRBJ1-3; unclear D gene. Germline-derived CDR1 and CDR2 are MDHEN and SYDVKM. Trimming cost V 3 bases and J 0 bases, with 9 bases left between them. The length of the CDR3 is 15 residues. The CDR3 DNA reads as TGTGCCAGCAGTTTTGGAGGGTACTCTGGAAACACCATATATTTT. Translating it yields CASSFGGYSGNTIYF.

This chain uses TRBV25-1 with TRBJ1-1; 7 nucleotides agree with TRBD1. This CDR3 spans 18 amino acids. The germline CDR1 and CDR2 sequences are MGHDK and SYGVNS. The trim removed 2 bases at V and 0 bases at J, leaving 12 bases unmatched. The CDR3 protein is CASSEEGRGVGMNTEAFF. The CDR3 DNA is TGTGCCAGCAGTGAAGAAGGCAGGGGGGTCGGGATGAACACTGAAGCTTTCTTT.

The chain couples TRBV9 to TRBJ1-6, with TRBD1 matching 8 bases. The germline gives CDR1 SGDLS, CDR2 YYNGEE. V lost 3 bases and J lost 8; bases outside the gene matches: 4. The CDR3 extends over 14 amino acids. CDR3: CASSERGQDSPLHF. CDR3 DNA: TGTGCCAGCAGCGAGAGGGGACAGGATTCACCCCTCCACTTT. Full variable domain (remainder filled in from reference TRBV9 and TRBJ1-6): DSGVTQTPKHLITATGQRVTLRCSPRSGDLSVYWYQQSLDQGLQFLIQYYNGEERAKGNILERFSAQQFPDLHSELNLSSLELGDSALYFCASSERGQDSPLHFGNGTRLTVT.